What follows describes a single T cell receptor (beta chain). The entry originates in a study of control samples from healthy donors and cancer patients. V lost 0 bases and J lost 1, with 15 bases in between. CDR1 is LGHNA, CDR2 YSLEER, per germline. The CDR3 totals 18 residues. Sequencing used immunoSEQ multiplex PCR; TCRdb keeps in-frame clones, though not all of them. This sample has about 410,000 clones, with 75% to 95% found just once. The chain recombines TRBV4-3 with TRBJ2-2, with D uncertain. Sample: PBMCs. This clonotype was sampled from a man between 35 and 55 years old with head and neck cancer. The CDR3 DNA sequence: TGCGCCAGCAGCCAAGATAGTCGGCCGACACTGAACACCGGGGAGCTGTTTTTT. It yields the protein CASSQDSRPTLNTGELFF.